The clone carrying this T cell receptor (beta chain) showed up just a few times. What it recognizes is unknown. This sample was taken from a study of identical twins. The CDR3 loop spans 14 amino acids. The germline V gene has CDR1 MNHNS and CDR2 SASEGT. Unmatched junction bases numbered 5, after V lost 6 bases and J lost 4 bases. Study findings and constraints: Within cord blood, abundant beta clonotypes carried fewer insertions, but memory repertoires showed no such trend.

TCRdb reanalysed the 5' RACE reads using MiXCR and keeps one entry per CDR3 protein. Here the sample spans approximately 410,000 distinct CDR3 sequences, about 18% being singletons. The rearrangement links TRBV6-1 to TRBJ2-2; 7 bases agree with TRBD1. Sequenced: naive T cells sorted from blood. The TCR originated in a middle-aged man in good health. The CDR3 region is CASRATGRTGELFF. DNA for the CDR3: TGTGCCAGCAGAGCGACAGGGCGCACCGGGGAGCTGTTTTTT.